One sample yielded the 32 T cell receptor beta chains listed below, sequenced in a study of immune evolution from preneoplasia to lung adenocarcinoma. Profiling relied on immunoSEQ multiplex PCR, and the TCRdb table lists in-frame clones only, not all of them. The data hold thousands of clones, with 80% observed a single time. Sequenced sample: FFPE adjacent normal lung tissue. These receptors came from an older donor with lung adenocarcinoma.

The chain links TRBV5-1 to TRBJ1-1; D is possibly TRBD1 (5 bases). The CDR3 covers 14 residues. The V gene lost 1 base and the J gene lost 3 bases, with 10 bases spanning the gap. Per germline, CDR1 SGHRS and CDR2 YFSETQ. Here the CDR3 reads CASSLQGGDTEAFF. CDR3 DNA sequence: TGCGCCAGCAGCTTGCAGGGTGGAGACACTGAAGCTTTCTTT.

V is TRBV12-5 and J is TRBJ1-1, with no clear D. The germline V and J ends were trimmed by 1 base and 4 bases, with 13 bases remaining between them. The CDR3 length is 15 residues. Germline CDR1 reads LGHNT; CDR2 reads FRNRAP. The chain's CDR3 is CASGLAITEVTEAFF. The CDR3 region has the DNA TGTGCTAGTGGTTTGGCTATTACAGAGGTCACTGAAGCTTTCTTT.

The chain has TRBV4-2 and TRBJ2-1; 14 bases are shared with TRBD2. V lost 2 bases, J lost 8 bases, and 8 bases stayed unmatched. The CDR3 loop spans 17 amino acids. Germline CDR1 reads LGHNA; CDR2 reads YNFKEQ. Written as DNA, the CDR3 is TGTGCCAGCAGCCAATCGGCGACTAGCGGGAGGGCGTATGAGCAGTTCTTC. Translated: CASSQSATSGRAYEQFF.

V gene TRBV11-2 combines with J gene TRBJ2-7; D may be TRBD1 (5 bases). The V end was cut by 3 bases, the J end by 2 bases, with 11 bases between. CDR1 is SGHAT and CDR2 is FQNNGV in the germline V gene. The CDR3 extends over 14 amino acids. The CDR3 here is CASSLTDATYEQYF. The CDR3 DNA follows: TGTGCCAGCAGCTTGACAGATGCTACCTACGAGCAGTACTTC.

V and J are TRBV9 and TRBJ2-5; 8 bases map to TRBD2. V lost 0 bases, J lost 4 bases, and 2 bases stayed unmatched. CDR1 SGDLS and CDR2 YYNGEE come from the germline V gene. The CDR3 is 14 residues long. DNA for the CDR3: TGTGCCAGCAGCGTAGCGGGGGGGCCAGAGACCCAGTACTTC. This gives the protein CASSVAGGPETQYF.

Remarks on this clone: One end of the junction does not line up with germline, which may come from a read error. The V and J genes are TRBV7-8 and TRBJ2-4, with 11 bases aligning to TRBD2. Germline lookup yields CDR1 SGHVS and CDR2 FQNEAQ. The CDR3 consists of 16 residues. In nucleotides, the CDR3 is TGTACCAGCAGCTTAAGACTAGCGGGACCCAAAAACATTCAGTACTTC. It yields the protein CTSSLRLAGPKNIQYF. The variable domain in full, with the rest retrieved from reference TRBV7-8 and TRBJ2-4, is GAGVSQSPRYKVAKRGQDVALRCDPISGHVSLFWYQQALGQGPEFLTYFQNEAQLDKSGLPSDRFFAERPEGSVSTLKIQRTQQEDSAVYLCTSSLRLAGPKNIQYFGAGTRLSVL.

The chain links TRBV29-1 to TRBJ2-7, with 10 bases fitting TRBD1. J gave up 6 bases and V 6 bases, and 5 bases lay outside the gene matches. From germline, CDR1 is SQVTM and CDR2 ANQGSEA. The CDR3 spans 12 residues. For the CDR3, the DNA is TGCAGCGTGGATGACAGGGGGCGCGAGCAGTACTTC. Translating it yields CSVDDRGREQYF.

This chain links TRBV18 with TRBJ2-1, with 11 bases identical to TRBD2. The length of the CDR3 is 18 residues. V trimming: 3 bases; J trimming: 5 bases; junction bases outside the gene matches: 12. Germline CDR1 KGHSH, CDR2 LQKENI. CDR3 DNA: TGTGCCAGCTCACCCTTGACTAGCGGGGAGGGGAGCCACAATGAGCAGTTCTTC. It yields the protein CASSPLTSGEGSHNEQFF.

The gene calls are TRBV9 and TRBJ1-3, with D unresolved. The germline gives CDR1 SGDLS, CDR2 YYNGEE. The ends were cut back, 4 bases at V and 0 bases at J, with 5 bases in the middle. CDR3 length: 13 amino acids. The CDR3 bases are TGTGCCAGCAGCCCTGACTCTGGAAACACCATATATTTT. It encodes CASSPDSGNTIYF.

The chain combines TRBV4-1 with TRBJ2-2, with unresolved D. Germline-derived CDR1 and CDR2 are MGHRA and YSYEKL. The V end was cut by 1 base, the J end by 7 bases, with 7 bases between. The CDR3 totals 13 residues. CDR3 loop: CASSQVWVGELFF. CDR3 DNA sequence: TGCGCCAGCAGCCAAGTTTGGGTCGGGGAGCTGTTTTTT.

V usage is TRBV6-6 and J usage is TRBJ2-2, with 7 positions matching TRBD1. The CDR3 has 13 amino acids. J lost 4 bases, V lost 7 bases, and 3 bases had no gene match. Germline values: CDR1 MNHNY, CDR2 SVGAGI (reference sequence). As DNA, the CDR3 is TGTGCCAGCACACGGGACAGCACCGGGGAGCTGTTTTTT. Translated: CASTRDSTGELFF.

CDR3 protein: CASSRSGRNYEQYF. The CDR3 DNA sequence: TGTGCCAGCAGCCGTAGCGGGAGGAATTACGAGCAGTACTTC. The V gene is TRBV14, the J gene TRBJ2-7; 10 bases fit TRBD2. Germline V gives CDR1 SGHDN, CDR2 FVKESK. The CDR3 extends over 14 amino acids. With V trimmed by 4 bases and J by 4 bases, 4 bases remained unmatched. Together with reference TRBV14 and TRBJ2-7, the CDR3 gives the full variable domain: EAGVTQFPSHSVIEKGQTVTLRCDPISGHDNLYWYRRVMGKEIKFLLHFVKESKQDESGMPNNRFLAERTGGTYSTLKVQPAELEDSGVYFCASSRSGRNYEQYFGPGTRLTVT.

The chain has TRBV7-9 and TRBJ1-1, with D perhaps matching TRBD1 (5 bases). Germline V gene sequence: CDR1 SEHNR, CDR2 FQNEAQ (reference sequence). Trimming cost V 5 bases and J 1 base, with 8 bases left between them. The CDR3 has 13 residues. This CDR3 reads CASSTGGNTEAFF. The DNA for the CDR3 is TGTGCCAGCAGCACCGGGGGGAACACTGAAGCTTTCTTT.

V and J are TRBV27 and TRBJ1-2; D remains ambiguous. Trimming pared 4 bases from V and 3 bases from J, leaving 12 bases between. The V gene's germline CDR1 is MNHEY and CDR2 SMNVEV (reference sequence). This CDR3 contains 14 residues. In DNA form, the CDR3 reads TGTGCCAGCAGTTCTTTGACGGGCGACTATGGCTACACCTTC. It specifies CASSSLTGDYGYTF.

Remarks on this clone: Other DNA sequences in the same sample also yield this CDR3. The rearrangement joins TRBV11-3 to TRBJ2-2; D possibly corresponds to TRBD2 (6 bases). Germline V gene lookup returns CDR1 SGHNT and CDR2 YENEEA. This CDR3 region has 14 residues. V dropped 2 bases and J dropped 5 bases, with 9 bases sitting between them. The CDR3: CASSLSGDTGELFF. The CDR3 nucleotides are TGTGCCAGCAGCTTATCGGGAGATACCGGGGAGCTGTTTTTT. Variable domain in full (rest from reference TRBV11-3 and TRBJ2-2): EAGVVQSPRYKIIEKKQPVAFWCNPISGHNTLYWYLQNLGQGPELLIRYENEEAVDDSQLPKDRFSAERLKGVDSTLKIQPAELGDSAVYLCASSLSGDTGELFFGEGSRLTVL.

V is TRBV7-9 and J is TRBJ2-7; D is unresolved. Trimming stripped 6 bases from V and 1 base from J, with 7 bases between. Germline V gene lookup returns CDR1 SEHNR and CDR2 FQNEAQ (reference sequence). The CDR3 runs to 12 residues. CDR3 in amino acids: CASSTDSYEQYF. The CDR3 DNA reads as TGTGCCAGCAGTACAGATTCCTACGAGCAGTACTTC. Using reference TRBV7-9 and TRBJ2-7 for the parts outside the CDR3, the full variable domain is DTGVSQNPRHKITKRGQNVTFRCDPISEHNRLYWYRQTLGQGPEFLTYFQNEAQLEKSRLLSDRFSAERPKGSFSTLEIQRTEQGDSAMYLCASSTDSYEQYFGPGTRLTVT.

The CDR3 loop is CASSLRGDISYEQYF. The CDR3 nucleotides are TGCGCCAGCAGCTTACGAGGAGACATCTCCTACGAGCAGTACTTC. The J gene is TRBJ2-7, the V gene TRBV5-1; D not certain. CDR1 and CDR2 (germline): SGHRS, YFSETQ. The CDR3 consists of 15 residues. V lost 2 bases and J 0 bases, leaving 12 bases between the germline ends.

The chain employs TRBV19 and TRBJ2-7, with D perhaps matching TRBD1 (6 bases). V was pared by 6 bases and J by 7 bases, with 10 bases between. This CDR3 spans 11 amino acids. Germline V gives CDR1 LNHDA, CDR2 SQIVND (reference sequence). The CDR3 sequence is CASREGQEQYF. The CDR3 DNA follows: TGTGCCAGTAGAGAAGGACAGGAGCAGTACTTC.

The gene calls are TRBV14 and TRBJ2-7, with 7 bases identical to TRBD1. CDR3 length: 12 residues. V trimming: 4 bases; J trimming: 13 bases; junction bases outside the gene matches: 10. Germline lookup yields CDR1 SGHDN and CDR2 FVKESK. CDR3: CASSLDRAVQYF. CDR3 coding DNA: TGTGCCAGCAGCCTAGACAGGGCGGTTCAATACTTC. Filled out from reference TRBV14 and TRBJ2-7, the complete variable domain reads EAGVTQFPSHSVIEKGQTVTLRCDPISGHDNLYWYRRVMGKEIKFLLHFVKESKQDESGMPNNRFLAERTGGTYSTLKVQPAELEDSGVYFCASSLDRAVQYFGPGTRLTVT.

CDR3 coding DNA: TGTGCCTGGAGTGTATTGGATGAGCAGTTCTTC. Encoded protein: CAWSVLDEQFF. The chain combines TRBV30 with TRBJ2-1; D is undetermined. Deletions cut 0 bases from V and 8 bases from J, with 5 bases between. Per germline, CDR1 GTSNPN and CDR2 SVGIG (reference sequence). The CDR3 runs 11 residues.

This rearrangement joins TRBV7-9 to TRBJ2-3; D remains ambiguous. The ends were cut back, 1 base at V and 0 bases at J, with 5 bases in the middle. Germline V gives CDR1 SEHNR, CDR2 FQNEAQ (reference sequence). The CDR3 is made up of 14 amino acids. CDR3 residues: CASSLEGSTDTQYF. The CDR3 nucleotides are TGTGCCAGCAGCTTAGAGGGAAGCACAGATACGCAGTATTTT.

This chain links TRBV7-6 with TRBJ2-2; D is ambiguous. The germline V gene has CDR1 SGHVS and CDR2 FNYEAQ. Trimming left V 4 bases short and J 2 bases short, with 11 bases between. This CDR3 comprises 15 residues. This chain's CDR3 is CASSSYTINTGELFF. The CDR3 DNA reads TGTGCCAGCAGCTCCTACACGATTAACACCGGGGAGCTGTTTTTT.

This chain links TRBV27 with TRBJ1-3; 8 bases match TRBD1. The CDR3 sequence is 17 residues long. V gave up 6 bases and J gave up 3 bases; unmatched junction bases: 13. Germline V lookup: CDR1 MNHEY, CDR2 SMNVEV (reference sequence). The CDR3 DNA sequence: TGTGCCAGCAGCAAAGGACAGGGTTTAACCTTTGGAAACACCATATATTTT. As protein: CASSKGQGLTFGNTIYF.

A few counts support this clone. The CDR3 reads CASSLLGSLAAPDTQYF. In DNA form, the CDR3 reads TGTGCCAGCAGCTTACTCGGCTCTCTGGCGGCCCCAGATACGCAGTATTTT. The J gene is TRBJ2-3, the V gene TRBV7-9; D unclear. This CDR3 spans 17 amino acids. The V end was cut by 2 bases, the J end by 4 bases, with 19 bases between. From germline, CDR1 is SEHNR and CDR2 FQNEAQ (reference sequence).

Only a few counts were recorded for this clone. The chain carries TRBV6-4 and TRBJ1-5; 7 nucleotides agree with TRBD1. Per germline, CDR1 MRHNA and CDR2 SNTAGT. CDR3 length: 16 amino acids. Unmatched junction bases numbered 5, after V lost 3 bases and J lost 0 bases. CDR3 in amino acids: CASSDRTGDSNQPQHF. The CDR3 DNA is TGTGCCAGCAGTGATCGAACAGGGGATAGCAATCAGCCCCAGCATTTT.

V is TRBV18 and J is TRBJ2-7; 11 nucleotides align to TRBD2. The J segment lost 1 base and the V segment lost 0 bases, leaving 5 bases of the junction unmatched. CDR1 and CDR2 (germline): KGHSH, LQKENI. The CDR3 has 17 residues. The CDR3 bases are TGTGCCAGCTCACCACCCAACCTAGCGGGAGGTTCCTACGAGCAGTACTTC. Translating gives CASSPPNLAGGSYEQYF. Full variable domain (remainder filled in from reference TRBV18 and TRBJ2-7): NAGVMQNPRHLVRRRGQEARLRCSPMKGHSHVYWYRQLPEEGLKFMVYLQKENIIDESGMPKERFSAEFPKEGPSILRIQQVVRGDSAAYFCASSPPNLAGGSYEQYFGPGTRLTVT.

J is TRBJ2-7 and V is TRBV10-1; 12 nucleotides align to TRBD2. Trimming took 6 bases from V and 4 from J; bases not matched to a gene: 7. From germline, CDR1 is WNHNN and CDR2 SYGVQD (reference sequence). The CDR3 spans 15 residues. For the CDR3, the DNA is TGCGCCAGCAGGGAGACTAGCGGGAGTAGTTACGAGCAGTACTTC. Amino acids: CASRETSGSSYEQYF.

The CDR3 nucleotides are TGTGCCAGTAGTTTGGGGGACAGGGTACATGGCTACACCTTC. Its translation: CASSLGDRVHGYTF. This chain uses TRBV19 with TRBJ1-2, with TRBD1 identical over 9 bases. This CDR3 spans 14 amino acids. Looked up from germline, CDR1 is LNHDA and CDR2 is SQIVND (reference sequence). V shed 5 bases and J 6 bases; nucleotides not matched to a gene: 7.

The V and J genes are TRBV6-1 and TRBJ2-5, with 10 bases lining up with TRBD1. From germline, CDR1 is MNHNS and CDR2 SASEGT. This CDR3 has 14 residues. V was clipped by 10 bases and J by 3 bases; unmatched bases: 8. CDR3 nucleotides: TGTGCCATCAAGCCGGGACAGGGGAAAGAGACCCAGTACTTC. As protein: CAIKPGQGKETQYF.

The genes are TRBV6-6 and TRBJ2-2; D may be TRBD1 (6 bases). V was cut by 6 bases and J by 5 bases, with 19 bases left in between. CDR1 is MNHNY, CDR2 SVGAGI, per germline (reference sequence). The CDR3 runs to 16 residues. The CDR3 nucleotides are TGTGCCAGCAGCAGAAGTCCAGGGGACGGTACCGGGGAGCTGTTTTTT. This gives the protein CASSRSPGDGTGELFF.

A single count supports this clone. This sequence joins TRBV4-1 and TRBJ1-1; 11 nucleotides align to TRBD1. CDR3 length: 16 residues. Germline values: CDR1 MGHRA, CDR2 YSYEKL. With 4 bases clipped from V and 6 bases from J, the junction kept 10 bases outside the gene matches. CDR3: CASSRGDRGIGAEAFF. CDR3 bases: TGCGCCAGCAGCCGGGGGGACAGGGGGATAGGGGCTGAAGCTTTCTTT.

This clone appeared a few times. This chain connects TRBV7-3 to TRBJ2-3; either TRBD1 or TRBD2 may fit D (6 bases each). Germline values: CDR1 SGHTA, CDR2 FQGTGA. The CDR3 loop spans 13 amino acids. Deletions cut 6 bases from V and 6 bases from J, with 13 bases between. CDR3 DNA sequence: TGTGCCAGCAGGGAGGGGACATTTGATACGCAGTATTTT. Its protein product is CASREGTFDTQYF.